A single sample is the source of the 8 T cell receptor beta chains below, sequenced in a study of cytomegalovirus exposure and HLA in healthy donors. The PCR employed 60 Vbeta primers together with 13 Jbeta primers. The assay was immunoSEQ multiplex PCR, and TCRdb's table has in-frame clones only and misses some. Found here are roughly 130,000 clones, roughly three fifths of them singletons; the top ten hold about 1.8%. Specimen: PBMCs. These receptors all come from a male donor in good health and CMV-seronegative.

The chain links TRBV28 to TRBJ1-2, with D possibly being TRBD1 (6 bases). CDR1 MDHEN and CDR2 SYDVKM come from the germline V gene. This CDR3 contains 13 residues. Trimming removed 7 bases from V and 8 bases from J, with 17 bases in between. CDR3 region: CASTTGNRDGYTF. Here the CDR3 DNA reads TGTGCCAGCACCACAGGGAACCGGGACGGCTACACCTTC.

The DNA for the CDR3 is TGTGCCAGCTCACCCGACAGATGGAATAATAATGAAAAACTGTTTTTT. It yields the protein CASSPDRWNNNEKLFF. The chain combines TRBV18 with TRBJ1-4, with D perhaps matching TRBD1 (5 bases). The CDR3 consists of 16 residues. Germline CDR1 KGHSH, CDR2 LQKENI. Trimming cost V 3 bases and J 4 bases, with 15 bases left between them.

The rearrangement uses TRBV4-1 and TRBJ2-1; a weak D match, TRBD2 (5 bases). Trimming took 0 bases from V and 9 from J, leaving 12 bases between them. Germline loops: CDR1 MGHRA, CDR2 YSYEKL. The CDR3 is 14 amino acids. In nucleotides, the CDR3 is TGCGCCAGCAGCCAAGACCCCCGGGGTTGTGAGCAGTTCTTC. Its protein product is CASSQDPRGCEQFF.

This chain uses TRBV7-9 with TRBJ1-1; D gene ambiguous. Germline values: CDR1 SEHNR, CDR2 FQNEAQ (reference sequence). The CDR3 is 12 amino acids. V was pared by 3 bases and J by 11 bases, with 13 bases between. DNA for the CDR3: TGTGCCAGCAGCTTTTTGGCGGGGTGGGCTTTCTTT. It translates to CASSFLAGWAFF.

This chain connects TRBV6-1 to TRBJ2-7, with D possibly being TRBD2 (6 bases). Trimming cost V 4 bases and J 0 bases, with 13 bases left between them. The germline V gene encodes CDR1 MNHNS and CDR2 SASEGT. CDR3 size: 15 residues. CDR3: CASSALPDYSYEQYF. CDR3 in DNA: TGTGCCAGCAGTGCCCTCCCGGACTACTCCTACGAGCAGTACTTC.

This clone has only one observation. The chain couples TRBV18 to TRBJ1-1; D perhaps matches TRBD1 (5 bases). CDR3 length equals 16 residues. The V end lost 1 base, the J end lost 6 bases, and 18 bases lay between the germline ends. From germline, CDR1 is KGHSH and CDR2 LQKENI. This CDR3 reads CASSPLRAWETAEAFF. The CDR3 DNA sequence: TGTGCCAGCTCACCACTCAGGGCCTGGGAAACCGCTGAAGCTTTCTTT.

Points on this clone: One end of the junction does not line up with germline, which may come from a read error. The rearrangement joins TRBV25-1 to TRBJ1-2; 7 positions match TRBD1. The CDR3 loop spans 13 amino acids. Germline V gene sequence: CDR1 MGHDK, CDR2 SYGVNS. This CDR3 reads CASSDGTEDGYPF. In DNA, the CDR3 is TGTGCCAGCAGTGACGGGACAGAAGATGGCTACCCCTTC.

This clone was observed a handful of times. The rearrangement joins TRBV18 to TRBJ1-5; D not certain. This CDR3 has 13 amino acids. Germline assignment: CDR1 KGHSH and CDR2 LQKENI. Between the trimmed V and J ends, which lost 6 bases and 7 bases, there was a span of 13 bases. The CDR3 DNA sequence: TGTGCCAGCTCTCGATCGGAGGAACAGCCCCAGCATTTT. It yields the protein CASSRSEEQPQHF.